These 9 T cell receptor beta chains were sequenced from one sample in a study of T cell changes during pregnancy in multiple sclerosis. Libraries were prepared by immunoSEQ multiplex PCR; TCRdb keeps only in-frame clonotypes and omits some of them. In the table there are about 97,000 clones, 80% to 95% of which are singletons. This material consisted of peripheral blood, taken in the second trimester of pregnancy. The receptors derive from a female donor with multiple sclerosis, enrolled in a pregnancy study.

CDR3 loop: CASSPGLGSTDTQYF. Written as DNA, the CDR3 is TGCGCCAGCAGCCCGGGACTAGGGAGCACAGATACGCAGTATTTT. The genes are TRBV4-3 and TRBJ2-3; 8 bases are shared with TRBD2. Germline CDR1 and CDR2: LGHNA and YSLEER. This CDR3 has 15 residues. With V trimmed by 4 bases and J by 0 bases, 3 bases remained unmatched.

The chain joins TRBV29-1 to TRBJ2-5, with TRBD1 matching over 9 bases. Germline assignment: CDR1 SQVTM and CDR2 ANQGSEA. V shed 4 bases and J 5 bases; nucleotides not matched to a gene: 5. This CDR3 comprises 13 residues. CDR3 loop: CSVGQGVVETQYF. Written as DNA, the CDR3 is TGCAGCGTTGGACAGGGGGTTGTGGAGACCCAGTACTTC.

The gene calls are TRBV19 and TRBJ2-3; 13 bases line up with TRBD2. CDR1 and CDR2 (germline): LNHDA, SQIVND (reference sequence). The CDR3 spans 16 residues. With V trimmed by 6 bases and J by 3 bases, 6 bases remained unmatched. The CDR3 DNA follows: TGTGCCAGTAGGGGACTGGGACTAGCGGGGACAGATACGCAGTATTTT. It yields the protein CASRGLGLAGTDTQYF.

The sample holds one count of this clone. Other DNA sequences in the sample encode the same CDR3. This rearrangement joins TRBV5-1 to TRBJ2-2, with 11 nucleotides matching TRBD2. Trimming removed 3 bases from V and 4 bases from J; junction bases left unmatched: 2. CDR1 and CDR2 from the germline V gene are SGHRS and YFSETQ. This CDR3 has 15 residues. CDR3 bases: TGCGCCAGCAGCTCCGGACTAGCGGGCACCGGGGAGCTGTTTTTT. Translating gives CASSSGLAGTGELFF.

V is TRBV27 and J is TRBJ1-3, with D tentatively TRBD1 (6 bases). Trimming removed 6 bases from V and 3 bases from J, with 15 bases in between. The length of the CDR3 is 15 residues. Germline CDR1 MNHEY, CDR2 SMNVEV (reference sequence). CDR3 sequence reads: CASRPTGLGGNTIYF. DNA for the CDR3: TGTGCCAGCAGGCCAACAGGGTTAGGTGGAAACACCATATATTTT.

The DNA for the CDR3 is TGTGCCAGCAGCGGGGGACTAGCGGGAGGGTCCCTTTGGAGGGAGCAGTTCTTC. Amino acid sequence: CASSGGLAGGSLWREQFF. The chain recombines TRBV9 with TRBJ2-1; 16 bases map to TRBD2. The CDR3 sequence is 18 residues long. The V and J ends lost 3 bases and 10 bases, in that order; junction bases with no gene match: 13. Germline loops: CDR1 SGDLS, CDR2 YYNGEE.

The CDR3 DNA reads TGTGCCAGCAGCCTTGACGGGGTTCGAGGCACTGAAGCTTTCTTT. It yields the protein CASSLDGVRGTEAFF. The V gene is TRBV7-9, the J gene TRBJ1-1; D is unclear. CDR1 is SEHNR, CDR2 FQNEAQ, per germline (reference sequence). V gave up 5 bases and J gave up 4 bases, with 17 bases separating them. This CDR3 comprises 15 residues.

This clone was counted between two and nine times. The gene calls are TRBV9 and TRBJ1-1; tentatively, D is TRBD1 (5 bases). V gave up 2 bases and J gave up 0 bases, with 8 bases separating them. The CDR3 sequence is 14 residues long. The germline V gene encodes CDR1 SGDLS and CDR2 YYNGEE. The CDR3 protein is CASSVGLMNTEAFF. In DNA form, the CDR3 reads TGTGCCAGCAGCGTGGGACTGATGAACACTGAAGCTTTCTTT.

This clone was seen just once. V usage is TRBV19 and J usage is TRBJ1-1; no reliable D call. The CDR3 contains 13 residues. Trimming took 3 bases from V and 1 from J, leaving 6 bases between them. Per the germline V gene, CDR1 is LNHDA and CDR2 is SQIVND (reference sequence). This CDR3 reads CASSIQENTEAFF. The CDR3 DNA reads TGTGCCAGTAGTATCCAGGAGAACACTGAAGCTTTCTTT.